This TCR beta chain comes out of a study of cytomegalovirus exposure and HLA in healthy donors. Primers for the PCR totalled 60 Vbeta and 13 Jbeta. Profiled with immunoSEQ multiplex PCR; TCRdb holds only in-frame clones, not every one. Among roughly 180,000 clones, around 75% were seen once, and the ten largest hold around 7.7%. A remark on this clone: The antigen remains unidentified.

Trimming left V 2 bases short and J 0 bases short, with 7 bases between. The germline CDR1 and CDR2 sequences are SEHNR and FQNEAQ (reference sequence). The CDR3 covers 15 residues. Study outcomes and limitations: Within the data, a cluster of highly shared sequence variants was likely a sequencing artifact.

The chain is built from TRBV7-9 and TRBJ1-4; perhaps TRBD1 as D (6 bases). The material sequenced was PBMCs. This TCR was recovered from a woman aged 40 to 49 in good health and CMV-seropositive. The chain's CDR3 is CASSLQGTTNEKLFF. The CDR3 bases are TGTGCCAGCAGCTTACAGGGGACAACTAATGAAAAACTGTTTTTT. Full variable domain (remainder filled in from reference TRBV7-9 and TRBJ1-4): DTGVSQNPRHKITKRGQNVTFRCDPISEHNRLYWYRQTLGQGPEFLTYFQNEAQLEKSRLLSDRFSAERPKGSFSTLEIQRTEQGDSAMYLCASSLQGTTNEKLFFGSGTQLSVL.